This TCR beta chain appears in the sequencing data of a study of blood T cells in healthy people across ages. Regarding the study as a whole: Higher naive T cell percentage went strongly together with higher TCR beta diversity.

Those donating, healthy Caucasian individuals from Russia, were aged about 6 to 100. Together with a sample-barcoded 5' primer, a J-beta primer mix was included in a second PCR lasting roughly 6 to 12 cycles. MiXCR, run by TCRdb on the 5' RACE reads, gives a single entry per CDR3 protein. Seen here are roughly 1 million distinct CDR3 sequences, roughly a quarter observed once, and the top ten hold about 0.69%. In the case of this clonotype: Its antigen remains unidentified.

These same data were also listed under a study on T cells of mothers and their children.

Input material: blood. This TCR was sampled from a girl aged 2 to 10 in good health.

CDR3 DNA: TGTGCCAGCTCGGGACGGAATAGCTATGGCTACACCTTC. Translating it yields CASSGRNSYGYTF. The chain recombines TRBV19 with TRBJ1-2, with a tentative D call TRBD1 (5 bases). From germline, CDR1 is LNHDA and CDR2 SQIVND (reference sequence). The CDR3 sequence is 13 residues long. V shed 9 bases and J shed 4 bases, with 15 bases lying between them.